The 13 T cell receptor beta chains below all came from one sample that was sequenced in a study of OX40 agonist ivuxolimab in advanced cancers. Sequencing used immunoSEQ multiplex PCR; TCRdb keeps in-frame clones, though not all of them. The data show fewer than 80,000 clones, 80% to 90% seen once. The material sequenced was CD4+ or CD8+ T cells sorted from blood, taken in a trial of the OX40 agonist ivuxolimab. The receptor source for this set is an adult with an advanced solid tumor such as melanoma, head and neck, liver or kidney cancer.

V usage is TRBV4-3 and J usage is TRBJ2-2; no firm D call. The length of the CDR3 is 14 residues. Germline assignment: CDR1 LGHNA and CDR2 YSLEER. V gave up 2 bases and J gave up 6 bases, with 10 bases separating them. This CDR3 is CASSQLVGSGELFF. The DNA of the CDR3 is TGCGCCAGCAGCCAACTAGTCGGATCCGGGGAGCTGTTTTTT.

This chain links TRBV29-1 with TRBJ2-1; 11 nucleotides agree with TRBD1. Trimming cost V 2 bases and J 6 bases; bases outside gene matches: 6. In germline, CDR1 is SQVTM, CDR2 ANQGSEA. The CDR3 covers 15 residues. The CDR3 spells CSVEQDRGRVNEQFF. CDR3 DNA: TGCAGCGTTGAACAGGACAGGGGGCGCGTCAATGAGCAGTTCTTC.

The chain has TRBV5-1 and TRBJ1-1, with D possibly being TRBD1 (5 bases). Germline assignment: CDR1 SGHRS and CDR2 YFSETQ. This CDR3 contains 13 residues. Trimming shortened V by 4 bases and J by 1 base, and 8 bases separated the two germline ends. CDR3 nucleotide sequence: TGCGCCAGCAGCCAACAGGAGAACACTGAAGCTTTCTTT. It encodes CASSQQENTEAFF.

The rearrangement links TRBV11-2 to TRBJ2-5, with 13 bases matching TRBD2. The CDR3 extends over 20 amino acids. V dropped 0 bases and J dropped 1; count of bases not matched to a gene: 11. The V gene's germline CDR1 is SGHAT and CDR2 FQNNGV. This chain's CDR3 is CASSLETQTSGRLLQETQYF. The CDR3, as DNA: TGTGCCAGCAGCTTAGAAACACAGACTAGCGGGAGGCTACTCCAAGAGACCCAGTACTTC.

DNA for the CDR3: TGTGCTAGTGGTTTGGTAGCGGGAGTCGCCTACAATGAGCAGTTCTTC. This gives the protein CASGLVAGVAYNEQFF. The V gene is TRBV12-5, the J gene TRBJ2-1; 8 nucleotides align to TRBD2. With V trimmed by 0 bases and J by 2 bases, 3 bases remained unmatched. The germline V gene has CDR1 LGHNT and CDR2 FRNRAP. This CDR3 spans 16 amino acids. Filled out from reference TRBV12-5 and TRBJ2-1, the complete variable domain reads DARVTQTPRHKVTEMGQEVTMRCQPILGHNTVFWYRQTMMQGLELLAYFRNRAPLDDSGMPKDRFSAEMPDATLATLKIQPSEPRDSAVYFCASGLVAGVAYNEQFFGPGTRLTVL.

This clone was recorded a few times. The J gene is TRBJ1-2, the V gene TRBV2; no clear D. This CDR3 has 10 amino acids. The V end lost 8 bases, the J end lost 7 bases, and 8 bases lay between the germline ends. Looked up from germline, CDR1 is SNHLY and CDR2 is FYNNEI. CDR3 loop: CASGNSGYTF. The CDR3, as DNA: TGTGCCAGCGGAAATAGTGGCTACACCTTC.

The rearrangement uses TRBV27 and TRBJ2-7, with 7 bases matching TRBD1. This CDR3 has 18 residues. Germline V gives CDR1 MNHEY, CDR2 SMNVEV (reference sequence). J was trimmed by 0 bases and V by 2 bases; bases with no gene match: 13. CDR3 loop: CASSLATPTGVLSYEQYF. The CDR3 coding sequence is TGTGCCAGCAGTTTAGCCACTCCAACAGGGGTCCTCTCCTACGAGCAGTACTTC.

The chain uses TRBV6-6 and TRBJ2-3; possible D gene TRBD1, 6 bases. With 4 bases removed from V and 4 bases from J, the gap between germline ends came to 6 bases. The germline V gene encodes CDR1 MNHNY and CDR2 SVGAGI (reference sequence). The CDR3 totals 12 residues. DNA for the CDR3: TGTGCCAGCAGTTCAGGGGCAGATACGCAGTATTTT. It yields the protein CASSSGADTQYF.

This CDR3 reads CASSFTGNTEAFF. CDR3 nucleotide sequence: TGTGCCAGCAGCTTCACAGGGAACACTGAAGCTTTCTTT. This chain joins TRBV11-2 and TRBJ1-1, with D maybe TRBD1 (5 bases). Trimming left V 3 bases short and J 1 base short, with 6 bases between. The CDR3 totals 13 residues. Germline values: CDR1 SGHAT, CDR2 FQNNGV.

This chain connects TRBV18 to TRBJ2-1, with D uncertain. Trimming removed 6 bases at V and 8 bases at J, with 11 bases between. CDR3 size: 12 residues. Germline V gene lookup returns CDR1 KGHSH and CDR2 LQKENI. CDR3 protein: CASSRLTDEQFF. CDR3 nucleotide sequence: TGTGCCAGCTCGCGGCTCACCGATGAGCAGTTCTTC.

On this clone: A read error may produce the germline difference seen at one junction end. J is TRBJ2-7 and V is TRBV7-9; perhaps TRBD2 as D (6 bases). The CDR3 runs to 15 residues. Germline CDR1 reads SEHNR; CDR2 reads FQNEAQ (reference sequence). CDR3 coding DNA: TGCGCCAGCAGCCAAGATCGGGGGAGCTCCTACGAGCAGTACTTC. Amino acids: CASSQDRGSSYEQYF.

The CDR3 DNA follows: TGTGCCAGCAGCTTACGGGGTGGTGGGGCCAACGTCCTGACTTTC. Translated, it gives CASSLRGGGANVLTF. The rearrangement links TRBV4-2 to TRBJ2-6; the D gene is possibly TRBD2 (5 bases). Germline CDR1 LGHNA, CDR2 YNFKEQ. The V end was cut by 5 bases, the J end by 3 bases, with 11 bases between. This CDR3 comprises 15 residues.

The CDR3 bases are TGTGCCAGCTCACCAGACAGGCCCCACTACGAGCAGTACTTC. Translating gives CASSPDRPHYEQYF. The chain carries TRBV18 and TRBJ2-7; tentatively, D is TRBD1 (6 bases). Trimming took 2 bases from V and 3 from J, leaving 11 bases between them. The CDR3 sequence is 14 residues long. Germline V gene sequence: CDR1 KGHSH, CDR2 LQKENI.